Sequencing of this T cell receptor (beta chain) was carried out in a study of preoperative IRX-2 immunotherapy in early breast cancer. Generated by immunoSEQ multiplex PCR, the TCRdb table keeps only in-frame clones and is missing some. The table shows approximately 11,000 clones, with 75% to 90% occurring only once. CDR1 and CDR2 from the germline V gene are SGHRS and YFSETQ. The ends lost 3 bases at V and 5 bases at J; junction bases unmatched: 8. The CDR3 loop spans 16 amino acids. Treatment reported: preoperative locoregional IRX-2 cytokine immunotherapy. This TCR was sampled from a human donor with breast cancer. This specimen was lymph node tissue, taken before IRX-2 immunotherapy. The chain links TRBV5-1 to TRBJ2-3; 11 nucleotides agree with TRBD2. CDR3 coding DNA: TGCGCCAGCAGCTACGGGACTAGCGGCCGGGGAGATACGCAGTATTTT. This codes for CASSYGTSGRGDTQYF. The variable domain in full, completed from reference TRBV5-1 and TRBJ2-3, reads KAGVTQTPRYLIKTRGQQVTLSCSPISGHRSVSWYQQTPGQGLQFLFEYFSETQRNKGNFPGRFSGRQFSNSRSEMNVSTLELGDSALYLCASSYGTSGRGDTQYFGPGTRLTVL.